This TCR beta chain was profiled in a study of T-cell memory formation after mild COVID-19. At the level of the study: TCR clustering was largely donor specific.

This CDR3 region has 12 residues. V dropped 6 bases and J dropped 3 bases, with 9 bases sitting between them. Germline loops: CDR1 MNHNY, CDR2 SVGAGI (reference sequence). TCRdb called the 5' RACE reads again in MiXCR, with one record for every CDR3 protein. The repertoire holds 400,000 or so distinct CDR3 sequences, about 19% seen once, with roughly 8.4% in the top ten. This clonotype was counted a few times. Its antigen is still unknown. Study-wide points: There was no confirmation that second-wave clones peaking on day 37 were SARS-CoV-2 specific. Cross-reactive memory appears to have joined, as suggested by some responding clones showing up in pre-infection memory.

This chain links TRBV6-6 with TRBJ2-7, with D tentatively TRBD1 (5 bases). The TCR sequence derives from an adult woman who had mild COVID-19 (a few samples of this study predate the infection). Cell type and time point are not known. The sequenced material came from PBMCs or a T cell subset sorted from them (not recorded which). The CDR3: CASRSRGYEQYF. The CDR3 DNA sequence: TGTGCCAGCAGGTCTAGGGGCTACGAGCAGTACTTC.